A single sample gave rise to the 9 T cell receptor beta chains below, sequenced in a study of tumor-infiltrating lymphocytes in primary liver carcinoma. Germline DNA was also extracted, while the blood RNA originated from unsorted whole blood. Constant-region priming of approximately 0.55 ug total RNA yielded TCR beta cDNA. ARM-PCR, slightly modified, supplied the TCR beta libraries through three nested multiplex PCR rounds. With TRBV1-TRBV30 forward primers and a C-beta reverse primer, the first two PCR rounds were run for around 11 cycles each. Via MiXCR, TCRdb re-called the multiplex PCR reads, giving one row per CDR3 protein. The sample lists 310,000 or so distinct CDR3 sequences, about 50% occurring once. The sample was peripheral blood. Receptors originate from a woman in her thirties with primary liver carcinoma and hepatitis B virus infection.

The table lists this clonotype with a count of one. Given the absence of the conserved phenylalanine or tryptophan at the CDR3 end, a read error is likely. This chain links TRBV10-2 with TRBJ1-1; 12 bases line up with TRBD1. V was pared by 8 bases and J by 7 bases, with 11 bases of the junction left unmatched. Germline assignment: CDR1 WSHSY and CDR2 SAAADI. The length of the CDR3 is 15 residues. The DNA for the CDR3 is TGCGCCAGCTCTTGGGAGGGACAGGGGGCGATTGAAGCTTTCCTT. Translating gives CASSWEGQGAIEAFL.

As for this clonotype: Mismatch with germline at one junction end may stem from a read error. The gene calls are TRBV6-1 and TRBJ2-7; D is perhaps TRBD1 (6 bases). The germline V gene encodes CDR1 MNHNS and CDR2 SASEGT. The CDR3 runs to 13 residues. CDR3 amino acids: CAGSAGANHEQYF. In DNA, the CDR3 is TGTGCCGGCAGCGCAGGGGCGAACCACGAGCAGTACTTC.

This clonotype was recorded at least ten times. The genes are TRBV12-3 or TRBV12-4 and TRBJ2-1; D not resolved. CDR3 length: 13 amino acids. Trimming took off 6 bases at V and 7 bases at J, with 13 bases between the two ends. CDR3 residues: CASSPSLGNEQFF. The CDR3 DNA reads as TGTGCCAGCAGCCCGTCCCTAGGGAATGAGCAGTTCTTC.

This clonotype appeared a single time. The junction differs from germline at one of its ends, possibly a read error. The V gene is TRBV6-2 or TRBV6-3, the J gene TRBJ1-1; no firm D call. This CDR3 region has 13 residues. Germline values: CDR1 MNHEY, CDR2 SVGEGT. The CDR3 sequence is CASSTMLNTEAFF. The CDR3 DNA is TGTGCCAGCAGTACAATGTTGAATACTGAAGCTTTCTTT.

Concerning this clonotype itself: A read error may explain this, as a much larger clone is one base away. The rearrangement joins TRBV29-1 to TRBJ1-1, with D unclear. CDR3 length: 13 residues. Germline values: CDR1 SQVTM, CDR2 ANQGSEA. Trimming took off 5 bases at V and 1 base at J, with 11 bases between the two ends. CDR3 nucleotides: TGCAGCGTTCGAGGGATAGAGAACACTGAAGCTTTCTTT. It specifies CSVRGIENTEAFF.

In this sample, this clonotype turned up a few times. The gene calls are TRBV24-1 and TRBJ2-5, with unresolved D. The CDR3 length is 16 residues. The V and J ends lost 4 bases and 2 bases respectively, with 16 bases between them. Germline V gene data show CDR1 as KGHDR and CDR2 as SFDVKD. The CDR3 is CATSDPGGPNQETQYF. In DNA, the CDR3 is TGTGCCACCAGTGACCCCGGTGGGCCGAATCAAGAGACCCAGTACTTC.

With respect to this clonotype: This sequence may be a read error, since a much larger clone differs from it by one base. The chain uses TRBV29-1 and TRBJ2-7; 7 bases map to TRBD1. The CDR3 has 13 amino acids. CDR1 is SQVTM and CDR2 is ANQGSEA in the germline V gene. The V segment lost 8 bases and the J segment 4 bases; nucleotides outside the gene matches: 11. In nucleotides, the CDR3 is TGCAGCCTTCGCGGACAGGTCACGTACGAGCAGTACTTC. Protein product: CSLRGQVTYEQYF.

In its sample, this clonotype was seen once. A much larger clone lies one base from this, so it may be a read error. The chain combines TRBV12-3 or TRBV12-4 with TRBJ2-3; D call uncertain. CDR3 length: 13 amino acids. For the CDR3, the DNA is TGTGCCAGCAATTTATCGGGTGCAGATACGCAGTATTTT. It codes for CASNLSGADTQYF.

Of note for this clonotype: This clone may be a read error of a much larger clone one base away. It is likely a read error, because the conserved phenylalanine at the end of the CDR3 is missing. The chain couples TRBV4-3 to TRBJ1-1; a possible D gene is TRBD1 (6 bases). The CDR3 covers 15 residues. Germline assignment: CDR1 LGHNA and CDR2 YSLEER. V lost 0 bases, J lost 5 bases, and 13 bases lay in between. CDR3 sequence: CASSQDQGGWTEAFL. The CDR3 DNA reads TGCGCCAGCAGCCAAGATCAAGGGGGATGGACTGAAGCTTTCCTT.